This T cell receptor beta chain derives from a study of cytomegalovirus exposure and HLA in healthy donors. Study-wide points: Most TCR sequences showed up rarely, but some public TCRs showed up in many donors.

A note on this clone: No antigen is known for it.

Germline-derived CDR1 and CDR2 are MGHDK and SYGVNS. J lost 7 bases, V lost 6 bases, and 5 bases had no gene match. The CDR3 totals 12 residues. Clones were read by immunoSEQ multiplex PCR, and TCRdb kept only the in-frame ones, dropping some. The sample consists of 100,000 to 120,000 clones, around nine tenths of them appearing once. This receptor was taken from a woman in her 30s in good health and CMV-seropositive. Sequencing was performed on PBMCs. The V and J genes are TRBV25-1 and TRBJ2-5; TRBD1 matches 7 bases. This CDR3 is CASSQGDGTQYF. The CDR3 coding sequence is TGTGCCAGCAGCCAGGGGGACGGGACCCAGTACTTC.